The clone carrying this TCR beta chain was observed a handful of times. Its antigen is still unknown. This entry comes from a study of T cell responses to AZD1222 COVID-19 vaccine. The CDR3 loop spans 13 amino acids. The germline V gene has CDR1 SGHDT and CDR2 YYEEEE. Trimming took 5 bases from V and 6 from J, leaving 12 bases between them. Sequencing was performed with immunoSEQ multiplex PCR; in TCRdb, only in-frame clones are kept and a portion is missing. The sample contains over 100,000 clones, approximately 86% of which appear only once. Regarding the study as a whole: Donors were mostly white British, more females; clonal diversity possibly underestimated.

The starting material was peripheral blood, obtained 28 days after the second dose of the MenACWY control vaccine. This TCR was sampled from an adult who received the MenACWY meningococcal vaccine as a control. The genes are TRBV5-6 and TRBJ1-5; D is undetermined. CDR3 in DNA: TGTGCCAGCAGTCTCCGCCGCAGTCAGCCCCAGCATTTT. It translates to CASSLRRSQPQHF. The variable domain in full, with the rest retrieved from reference TRBV5-6 and TRBJ1-5, is DAGVTQSPTHLIKTRGQQVTLRCSPKSGHDTVSWYQQALGQGPQFIFQYYEEEERQRGNFPDRFSGHQFPNYSSELNVNALLLGDSALYLCASSLRRSQPQHFGDGTRLSIL.